These T cell receptor beta chains were read from a single sample in a study of cytomegalovirus exposure and HLA in healthy donors. Clones were read by immunoSEQ multiplex PCR, and TCRdb kept only the in-frame ones, dropping some. The sample consists of approximately 110,000 clones, about 83% of them appearing once. Sequencing input: PBMCs. Receptors were obtained from a female donor in good health and CMV-seropositive. The CDR3 runs from the conserved cysteine through the conserved F or W. The D gene is left open where the match is weak. Not every row has a clone size; where given, it reads once, few, many or a size class.

j_call | v_call | clone_size | d_call | cdr3_nt | cdr3_aa
TRBJ1-1 | TRBV9 | NA | TRBD1 | TGTGCCAGCAGCCCTAGGGACAGGAGGACTGAAGCTTTCTTT | CASSPRDRRTEAFF
TRBJ1-2 | TRBV30 | NA | NA | TGTGCCTGGAAACAGGGTTACAGAGGGTCCTATGGCTACACCTTC | CAWKQGYRGSYGYTF
TRBJ2-2 | TRBV28 | NA | NA | TGTGCCAGCGCTACGTGGGCTAGCAGACGCACCGGGGAGCTGTTTTTT | CASATWASRRTGELFF
TRBJ2-2 | TRBV9 | NA | TRBD1 | TGTGCCAGCAGCCCCATCCCAGGGACAGGCGGGGAGCTGTTTTTT | CASSPIPGTGGELFF
TRBJ1-2 | TRBV13 | NA | TRBD1 | TGTGCCAGCAGCGATACCCGGGACAGGGGGATCAATGGCTACACCTTC | CASSDTRDRGINGYTF
TRBJ1-1 | TRBV7-9 | once | NA | TGTTCCAGCAGCCAAGACAGGAAAGAAGCTTTCTTT | CSSSQDRKEAFF
TRBJ1-2 | TRBV30 | NA | NA | TGTGCCTGGAGTGGACAAGGGAGTCTCACCTATGGCTACACCTTC | CAWSGQGSLTYGYTF
TRBJ2-5 | TRBV13 | once | TRBD1 | TGTGCCAGCAGCCTAAAACAGGACAGGCTCCAAGAGACCCAGTACTTC | CASSLKQDRLQETQYF
TRBJ2-5 | TRBV2 | NA | NA | TGTGCCAGCAGTGGAGGGATCTCCGAGACCCAGTACTTC | CASSGGISETQYF
TRBJ2-5 | TRBV9 | NA | TRBD1 | TGTGCCAGCAGCTTCGGACAGGGTTCGATGGGAGAGACCCAGTACTTC | CASSFGQGSMGETQYF
TRBJ1-2 | TRBV19 | NA | NA | TGTGCCAGTATCCGGGGGGGGACTACTAACTATGGCTACACCTTC | CASIRGGTTNYGYTF
TRBJ2-5 | TRBV28 | NA | NA | TGTGCCAGCAGTTCCCCCCCGGGAGTGGGAGAGACCCAGTACTTC | CASSSPPGVGETQYF
TRBJ2-7 | TRBV5-5 | NA | NA | TGTGCCAGCAGCTTGCGGCGGGACTCCTACGAGCAGTACTTC | CASSLRRDSYEQYF
TRBJ2-4 | TRBV19 | NA | TRBD2 | TGTGCCAGTACCCCTGGGCGGGGGAGGAGGGCCAAAAACATTCAGTACTTC | CASTPGRGRRAKNIQYF
TRBJ2-3 | TRBV10-2 | NA | NA | TGCGCCAGCAGTGAGATGGGGGGAGGCACAGATACGCAGTATTTT | CASSEMGGGTDTQYF
TRBJ2-3 | TRBV2 | NA | TRBD2 | TGTGCCAGCAGTGTTCTAGCGGGAGGGATTACAGATACGCAGTATTTT | CASSVLAGGITDTQYF
TRBJ2-1 | TRBV6-6 | NA | NA | TGTGCCAGCAGTTCCCTCAATGAGCAGTTCTTC | CASSSLNEQFF
TRBJ2-7 | TRBV4-3 | NA | TRBD2 | TGCGCCAGCAGCCAAGATTCGGGACAAGGTAGCGGGGGCAAGGAATTC | CASSQDSGQGSGGKEF
TRBJ2-2 | TRBV4-2 | NA | NA | TGTGCCAGCGGAGGACAACAGGGTAGTCGAGGGGAGCTGTTTTTT | CASGGQQGSRGELFF
TRBJ2-5 | TRBV7-2 | NA | TRBD2 | TGTGCCAGCAGCTCTCAAATAGCGGGAGGCAAGACCCAGTACTTC | CASSSQIAGGKTQYF
TRBJ2-7 | TRBV7-8 | NA | NA | TGTGCCAGCAGCTTTTCACAGGGATCCTACGAGCAGTACTTC | CASSFSQGSYEQYF
TRBJ1-2 | TRBV27 | NA | NA | TGTGCCAGCAGTTTGAACCCCGCCCGAGCGCTAGACTATGGCTACACCTTC | CASSLNPARALDYGYTF
TRBJ1-3 | TRBV5-4 | NA | TRBD1 | TGTGCCAGCAGCTCTCAGGGGGCCTCTGGAAACACCATATATTTT | CASSSQGASGNTIYF
TRBJ2-2 | TRBV10-2 | NA | NA | TGCGCCAGCTCCATGGACAGACACACCGGGGAGCTGTTTTTT | CASSMDRHTGELFF
TRBJ2-7 | TRBV18 | NA | TRBD2 | TGTGCCAGCTCACCGCGACGGACTAGCGGGGCCTACGAGCAGTACTTC | CASSPRRTSGAYEQYF
TRBJ1-4 | TRBV28 | NA | NA | TGTGCCAGCAGTTTCGTGGGGGCAGGTGAAAAACTGTTTTTT | CASSFVGAGEKLFF
TRBJ2-7 | TRBV2 | NA | TRBD2 | TGTGCCAGCAGAAGCGGGAGGGGCTCCTACGAGCAGTACTTC | CASRSGRGSYEQYF
TRBJ2-1 | TRBV7-3 | NA | TRBD1 | TGTGCCAGCAGCTTCTCATCCGGGACAGGGGGCAGGGAGCAGTTCTTC | CASSFSSGTGGREQFF
TRBJ2-3 | TRBV19 | NA | NA | TGTGCCAGTAGTATAACGGGGAAAACGCAGTATTTT | CASSITGKTQYF
TRBJ2-3 | TRBV5-1 | NA | TRBD2 | TGCGCCAGCGGTGGGACTAGCGGGGTCTGGGATACGCAGTATTTT | CASGGTSGVWDTQYF
TRBJ1-3 | TRBV6-1 | NA | NA | TGTGCCAGCAGAATACAGGGTCGTGGAGACACCATATATTTT | CASRIQGRGDTIYF
TRBJ1-2 | TRBV30 | NA | TRBD1 | TGTGCCTGGAGGGATCCGGGACAGGTTTCCTATGGCTACACCTTC | CAWRDPGQVSYGYTF